This TCR beta chain was identified in a study of response to subunit inactivated influenza vaccine. Whole-study results and caveats: Few new T cells, the authors suggested, are recruited by each seasonal influenza vaccination.

The CDR3 covers 15 residues. Germline loops: CDR1 MNHNS, CDR2 SASEGT. Trimming removed 6 bases at V and 1 base at J, with 15 bases between. With regard to this clonotype: Its antigen is as yet unknown.

TCRdb processed the RT-PCR reads anew with MiXCR; each CDR3 protein has one entry. The table has around 790,000 distinct CDR3 sequences, around 21% seen once. The origin of this receptor is a man aged 50 to 60 who received an inactivated influenza vaccine. This specimen was PBMCs from blood, taken roughly 5 days after vaccination. The chain recombines TRBV6-1 with TRBJ1-1, with D unclear. CDR3 in DNA: TGTGCCAGCAGCCCCGAAGGTAGGGCGAACACTGAAGCTTTCTTT. It yields the protein CASSPEGRANTEAFF.